These T cell receptor beta chains were read from a single sample in a study of blood T cell repertoires in COVID-19. Data came from immunoSEQ multiplex PCR; TCRdb stores just in-frame clones and leaves some out. This table has some 320,000 clones, about nine tenths appearing once. Material: PBMCs or T cells enriched from blood (not recorded which). These TCRs come from a man between 60 and 75 years old who had recovered from COVID-19. The CDR3 runs from the conserved cysteine through the conserved F or W. Each record gives: D gene, V gene, clone size, CDR3 length, J gene, CDR3 protein, CDR3 DNA. The D gene is left open where the match is weak. Clone size appears in some rows only: once, few, many, or a class for an expanded clone.

D: TRBD1
V: TRBV18
size: -
length: 14
J: TRBJ1-2
CDR3: CASSRTGAHYGYTF
DNA: TGTGCCAGCTCCAGGACAGGGGCACACTATGGCTACACCTTC

D: TRBD1
V: TRBV5-1
size: -
length: 14
J: TRBJ2-3
CDR3: CASSSRQGGDTQYF
DNA: TGCGCCAGCAGCTCCCGACAGGGCGGAGATACGCAGTATTTT

D: TRBD1
V: TRBV7-2
size: -
length: 15
J: TRBJ2-5
CDR3: CASSFGQGYRETQYF
DNA: TGTGCCAGCAGCTTCGGACAGGGTTATCGAGAGACCCAGTACTTC

D: -
V: TRBV6-2/TRBV6-3
size: -
length: 14
J: TRBJ1-1
CDR3: CASSSTAQNTEAFF
DNA: TGTGCCAGCAGTTCGACAGCTCAGAACACTGAAGCTTTCTTT

D: -
V: TRBV11-1
size: -
length: 14
J: TRBJ2-7
CDR3: CASSFPGVSHEQYF
DNA: TGTGCCAGCAGCTTCCCAGGGGTATCCCACGAGCAGTACTTC

D: TRBD2
V: TRBV7-9
size: once
length: 14
J: TRBJ2-1
CDR3: CASSLGGGNNEQFF
DNA: TGTGCCAGCAGCTTAGGGGGAGGGAACAATGAGCAGTTCTTC

D: -
V: TRBV19
size: -
length: 14
J: TRBJ1-5
CDR3: CASQQGPSQQPQHF
DNA: TGTGCCAGCCAACAGGGACCGTCCCAACAGCCCCAGCATTTT

D: -
V: TRBV4-2
size: -
length: 16
J: TRBJ2-1
CDR3: CASSQGVSPVRNEQFF
DNA: TGTGCCAGCAGCCAAGGAGTGAGCCCGGTACGCAATGAGCAGTTCTTC

D: -
V: TRBV12-3/TRBV12-4
size: -
length: 11
J: TRBJ2-1
CDR3: CASRVGGEQFF
DNA: TGTGCCAGCAGGGTGGGGGGTGAGCAGTTCTTC

D: TRBD2
V: TRBV10-1
size: -
length: 15
J: TRBJ2-7
CDR3: CASSVSTSGIIEQYF
DNA: TGCGCCAGCAGTGTCTCGACTAGCGGGATTATCGAGCAGTACTTC

D: -
V: TRBV12-3/TRBV12-4
size: -
length: 12
J: TRBJ1-1
CDR3: CASSPGRTEAFF
DNA: TGTGCCAGCAGTCCTGGGAGGACTGAAGCTTTCTTT

D: TRBD1
V: TRBV9
size: -
length: 16
J: TRBJ1-1
CDR3: CASSPQGQGENTEAFF
DNA: TGTGCCAGCAGCCCTCAGGGACAGGGGGAGAACACTGAAGCTTTCTTT

D: -
V: TRBV25-1
size: -
length: 13
J: TRBJ2-5
CDR3: CASSEYRGETQYF
DNA: TGTGCCAGCAGTGAATACAGAGGGGAGACCCAGTACTTC

D: -
V: TRBV5-1
size: -
length: 14
J: TRBJ2-5
CDR3: CASSLGPLEETQYF
DNA: TGCGCCAGCAGCTTGGGCCCCCTAGAGGAGACCCAGTACTTC

D: TRBD1
V: TRBV15
size: -
length: 16
J: TRBJ1-2
CDR3: CATSKQQGAVLYGYTF
DNA: TGTGCCACCAGCAAACAACAGGGGGCGGTCCTCTATGGCTACACCTTC

D: TRBD2
V: TRBV10-3
size: -
length: 19
J: TRBJ2-7
CDR3: CAISGLISVAGSVVYEQYF
DNA: TGTGCCATCAGTGGGCTTATTTCGGTAGCGGGGAGCGTAGTGTACGAGCAGTACTTC

D: TRBD1
V: TRBV27
size: -
length: 18
J: TRBJ1-1
CDR3: CASSFLNTGTEKNTEAFF
DNA: TGTGCCAGCAGTTTCTTAAACACCGGGACAGAGAAGAACACTGAAGCTTTCTTT

D: -
V: TRBV19
size: -
length: 13
J: TRBJ1-1
CDR3: CASSIGMNTEAFF
DNA: TGTGCCAGTAGTATTGGCATGAACACTGAAGCTTTCTTT

D: -
V: TRBV28
size: -
length: 15
J: TRBJ2-3
CDR3: CASSWVKVGTDTQYF
DNA: TGTGCCAGCAGTTGGGTTAAGGTCGGGACAGATACGCAGTATTTT

D: TRBD2
V: TRBV9
size: few
length: 18
J: TRBJ2-1
CDR3: CASSVNPPGRGDYNEQFF
DNA: TGTGCCAGCAGCGTAAACCCCCCGGGGCGGGGGGACTACAATGAGCAGTTCTTC

D: TRBD1
V: TRBV30
size: -
length: 14
J: TRBJ1-4
CDR3: CAWSVGGSNEKLFF
DNA: TGTGCCTGGAGTGTAGGGGGCTCTAATGAAAAACTGTTTTTT

D: -
V: TRBV9
size: -
length: 14
J: TRBJ1-2
CDR3: CASSGGGPLYGYTF
DNA: TGTGCCAGCAGCGGCGGGGGGCCACTCTATGGCTACACCTTC

D: -
V: TRBV11-3
size: -
length: 16
J: TRBJ1-3
CDR3: CAHQVGGRYSGNTIYF
DNA: TGTGCCCACCAAGTGGGGGGGCGCTACTCTGGAAACACCATATATTTT

D: -
V: TRBV7-8
size: -
length: 14
J: TRBJ1-1
CDR3: CASRNTITNTEAFF
DNA: TGTGCCAGCAGGAATACAATTACGAACACTGAAGCTTTCTTT

D: -
V: TRBV11-2
size: -
length: 16
J: TRBJ1-6
CDR3: CASSLFNSPAGSPLHF
DNA: TGTGCCAGCAGCTTATTTAACAGCCCCGCTGGATCACCCCTCCACTTT

D: -
V: TRBV4-2
size: -
length: 15
J: TRBJ2-3
CDR3: CASSQGLGDTDTQYF
DNA: TGTGCCAGCAGCCAAGGTCTCGGGGACACAGATACGCAGTATTTT

D: TRBD2
V: TRBV3-1/TRBV3-2
size: -
length: 15
J: TRBJ2-3
CDR3: CASSRERELPDTQYF
DNA: TGTGCCAGCAGCCGTGAGCGGGAGTTGCCAGATACGCAGTATTTT

D: TRBD2
V: TRBV4-3
size: -
length: 16
J: TRBJ2-2
CDR3: CASSLGLAGETRELFF
DNA: TGCGCCAGCAGCCTCGGACTAGCGGGGGAGACCCGGGAGCTGTTTTTT

D: -
V: TRBV19
size: -
length: 13
J: TRBJ1-2
CDR3: CAPHPGGTYGYTF
DNA: TGTGCCCCACATCCGGGGGGCACATATGGCTACACCTTC

D: TRBD2
V: TRBV19
size: once
length: 16
J: TRBJ2-1
CDR3: CASRGKLAVSYNEQFF
DNA: TGTGCCAGTAGGGGTAAACTAGCGGTTTCCTACAATGAGCAGTTCTTC

D: -
V: TRBV7-3
size: -
length: 13
J: TRBJ2-2
CDR3: CASSLSGFGELFF
DNA: TGTGCCAGCAGCTTATCAGGGTTCGGGGAGCTGTTTTTT

D: TRBD2
V: TRBV4-1
size: -
length: 16
J: TRBJ2-1
CDR3: CASSQEASGGYNEQFF
DNA: TGCGCCAGCAGCCAAGAGGCTAGCGGGGGGTACAATGAGCAGTTCTTC

D: TRBD1
V: TRBV12-3/TRBV12-4
size: -
length: 13
J: TRBJ1-2
CDR3: CASTMDRAYGYTF
DNA: TGTGCCAGCACCATGGACAGGGCATATGGCTACACCTTC

D: TRBD1
V: TRBV5-1
size: once
length: 15
J: TRBJ2-1
CDR3: CASSLKGQGYNEQFF
DNA: TGCGCCAGCAGCTTAAAGGGACAGGGTTACAATGAGCAGTTCTTC

D: -
V: TRBV12-3/TRBV12-4
size: -
length: 13
J: TRBJ1-6
CDR3: CASWSGDRSPLHF
DNA: TGTGCCTCCTGGTCGGGTGATAGGTCACCCCTCCACTTT

D: TRBD1
V: TRBV7-9
size: few
length: 14
J: TRBJ1-6
CDR3: CASNRGGTASPLHF
DNA: TGTGCCAGCAACCGGGGCGGGACAGCATCACCCCTCCACTTT

D: -
V: TRBV6-1
size: -
length: 15
J: TRBJ1-5
CDR3: CASSEGAGWNQPQHF
DNA: TGTGCCAGCAGTGAAGGAGCGGGTTGGAACCAGCCCCAGCATTTT

D: -
V: TRBV7-8
size: -
length: 17
J: TRBJ1-2
CDR3: CASSLERERGQRDGYTF
DNA: TGTGCCAGCAGCTTAGAGCGGGAGCGGGGGCAACGAGATGGCTACACCTTC

D: TRBD1
V: TRBV2
size: -
length: 15
J: TRBJ1-5
CDR3: CASSEFGTVYQPQHF
DNA: TGTGCCAGCAGTGAATTTGGGACAGTATATCAGCCCCAGCATTTT

D: -
V: TRBV12-3/TRBV12-4
size: -
length: 11
J: TRBJ2-4
CDR3: CASSLAAIQYF
DNA: TGTGCCAGCAGCCTGGCTGCAATTCAGTACTTC

D: TRBD2
V: TRBV6-1
size: -
length: 16
J: TRBJ2-1
CDR3: CASSESLAVGYNEQFF
DNA: TGTGCCAGCAGTGAATCACTAGCGGTAGGATACAATGAGCAGTTCTTC

D: -
V: TRBV9
size: -
length: 14
J: TRBJ1-4
CDR3: CASNPRGANEKLFF
DNA: TGTGCCAGCAACCCCCGGGGGGCTAATGAAAAACTGTTTTTT

D: TRBD1
V: TRBV2
size: once
length: 15
J: TRBJ2-5
CDR3: CASGGTGRPQETQYF
DNA: TGTGCCAGCGGGGGGACAGGGAGACCCCAAGAGACCCAGTACTTC

D: -
V: TRBV12-3/TRBV12-4
size: -
length: 13
J: TRBJ1-6
CDR3: CASTMSYNSPLHF
DNA: TGTGCCAGCACCATGTCCTATAATTCACCCCTCCACTTT

D: -
V: TRBV7-2
size: -
length: 14
J: TRBJ1-1
CDR3: CASSYSTAVTEAFF
DNA: TGTGCCAGCAGCTACTCGACAGCAGTGACTGAAGCTTTCTTT